These T cell receptor beta chains were read from a single sample in a study of tumor and adjacent non-tumor tissue in lung cancer. TCRdb itself ran the multiplex PCR reads through MiXCR, one entry per CDR3 protein. The sample has 65,000 to 75,000 distinct CDR3 sequences; around 73% are singletons. Sample: lung tumor tissue. Receptors originate from a man between 60 and 75 years old with non-small cell lung cancer. Each CDR3 is given with its conserved first and last residue. The D gene is left open where the match is weak. A row's size may be missing; if present it is once, few, many or a size class.

-,TRBV29-1,TRBJ1-3,TRBD1,TGCAGCGGATCGACCGGGACAGAAGGCACCTTGGTTGGAAACACCATACATTTT,CSGSTGTEGTLVGNTIHF
-,TRBV6-5,TRBJ2-7,TRBD2,TGTGCCAGCAGTTTGACTAGCGGGAGCTCCTATGAGCAGCACTTC,CASSLTSGSSYEQHF
few,TRBV20-1,TRBJ2-3,TRBD2,TGCAGTGCTAGCAATAGCGGGGGTGACACAGATATGCACTATTTT,CSASNSGGDTDMHYF
many,TRBV7-9,TRBJ1-1,-,TGTGCCAGCAGCGCCCATGTGGGTATTTCTGAAGCTTTCTTT,CASSAHVGISEAFF
few,TRBV2,TRBJ1-1,TRBD1,TGTGCCAGCAGTTGGACAGGTCTTGGGAACACTGAAGCTTCCTTT,CASSWTGLGNTEASF
-,TRBV6-1,TRBJ1-5,TRBD1,TGTGCCAGCAGTGAAGCCGGGACAGGTAATCAGCCCCAGCGTTTT,CASSEAGTGNQPQRF
-,TRBV5-6,TRBJ2-3,-,TGTGCCAGCGGTTTTCATGCAGATACGCAGTATTTT,CASGFHADTQYF
-,TRBV6-1,TRBJ1-5,-,TGTGCCAGCAGATGGGCCGATGGCTGGCCCCAGCATTTT,CASRWADGWPQHF
many,TRBV10-2,TRBJ2-2,TRBD1,TGCGCCAGCATCCCCGGACAGGGGGCGAGGGGGGAGCTGTTTTTT,CASIPGQGARGELFF
-,TRBV20-1,TRBJ2-5,-,TGCAGTGCTAGAGAGTATGGGCCCTACCAAGAGACCCAGTACTTC,CSAREYGPYQETQYF
once,TRBV20-1,TRBJ2-7,TRBD1,TGCAGTGCGAGGGACAGACCCGACAAGCTATACTTC,CSARDRPDKLYF
-,TRBV29-1,TRBJ2-7,TRBD1,TGCAGCGTCGTAGACAGGGCGGACGAGCAGTACTTC,CSVVDRADEQYF
-,TRBV20-1,TRBJ2-7,TRBD2,TGCAGTGCTAAAAAAGGACTAGTGGGACGACGAGAGCAGTACTTC,CSAKKGLVGRREQYF
many,TRBV7-9,TRBJ2-7,-,TGTGCCAGCAGCGCGCTGGGACAACAGTACTTC,CASSALGQQYF
once,TRBV11-3,TRBJ2-1,-,TGTGCCAGCAGCGCGACAGGTGATGAGCAGTTCTTC,CASSATGDEQFF
-,TRBV20-1,TRBJ2-2,-,TGCAGTCCTAGTTACCAGCCCACCGGGGGGCTGTTTTTT,CSPSYQPTGGLFF
-,TRBV20-1,TRBJ2-5,TRBD2,TGCAGTGCCACCATTAGCGGGAGGGTCTTTGGGAGCCAGTACTTC,CSATISGRVFGSQYF
-,TRBV6-5,TRBJ2-1,-,TGTGCCAGTAGTTATAAGGGCGGGGTGAATGAGCAGTTCTTC,CASSYKGGVNEQFF
-,TRBV11-1,TRBJ2-2,-,TGTGTCAGCAGCTTAACTATCGGGACCGGGGAGCTGTTTTTT,CVSSLTIGTGELFF
-,TRBV20-1,TRBJ2-1,TRBD2,TGCAGTGCTAGTAGGGGGGGACTAGCGGGGAGGGACATTCAGTTCTTC,CSASRGGLAGRDIQFF
-,TRBV11-3,TRBJ2-3,-,TGTGCCAACAGCTTACATTCAGATACGCAGTATTTT,CANSLHSDTQYF
-,TRBV12-3/TRBV12-4,TRBJ2-1,TRBD2,TGTGCCAGCAGTTTTGGCGGGAGAGTTCATGAGCAGTTCTTC,CASSFGGRVHEQFF
-,TRBV11-3,TRBJ2-1,-,TGTGCCAGCAGCCTCGACGGCGAAGGGGGTGAGCAGTTATTC,CASSLDGEGGEQLF
-,TRBV6-6,TRBJ2-5,-,TGTGCCAGCAGGTTCGAGGGGGGGACCCACTACTTC,CASRFEGGTHYF
-,TRBV5-1,TRBJ1-2,-,TGCGCCAGCAGCTTGGTGGGGGAAGATGGTGGCTGCACCTTC,CASSLVGEDGGCTF
once,TRBV6-5,TRBJ1-5,-,TGTACCAGCAGGCGACTTCACGGAAGTCAGCCCCAGCATTTT,CTSRRLHGSQPQHF
-,TRBV28,TRBJ2-3,-,TGTGCCAGCAGTTTACCTAGCCAAGTCACAGATACACAGTATTTT,CASSLPSQVTDTQYF